The 26 T cell receptor beta chains below come from one sample, sequenced in a study of technical replicates of blood from several donors. Repertoires were generated with immunoSEQ multiplex PCR, while TCRdb's copy carries only in-frame clones and drops some. The sample yields about 81,000 clones, roughly four fifths seen once. Sequencing used PBMCs. The receptors here all came from a human donor in good health. Some clones in this sample may be carry-over from other donors' samples.

This chain joins TRBV6-1 and TRBJ1-1, with TRBD1 identical over 9 bases. The germline V gene encodes CDR1 MNHNS and CDR2 SASEGT. The junction had 8 bases not matched to a gene; V was cut back by 1 base and J by 5 bases. The CDR3 has 16 amino acids. The CDR3 loop reads CASSEGAGQGWTEAFF. CDR3 coding DNA: TGTGCCAGCAGTGAAGGGGCGGGACAGGGTTGGACTGAAGCTTTCTTT.

The chain combines TRBV5-8 with TRBJ1-5; D is ambiguous. Germline CDR1 reads SGHTS; CDR2 reads YDEGEE. The CDR3 covers 12 residues. V was cut by 2 bases and J by 3 bases, with 3 bases left in between. CDR3 loop: CASSLLNQPQHF. The CDR3 DNA sequence: TGTGCCAGCAGCTTACTCAATCAGCCCCAGCATTTT.

The V and J genes are TRBV5-4 and TRBJ2-7; 9 bases are a match to TRBD2. The junction had 11 bases not matched to a gene; V was cut back by 4 bases and J by 9 bases. The CDR3 runs 14 residues. Germline V lookup: CDR1 SGHNT, CDR2 YYREEE (reference sequence). The chain's CDR3 is CASSDKGAGGLQYF. In DNA form, the CDR3 reads TGTGCCAGCAGCGACAAAGGAGCGGGAGGTTTGCAGTACTTC.

The chain recombines TRBV29-1 with TRBJ2-7; perhaps TRBD2 as D (7 bases). Per the germline V gene, CDR1 is SQVTM and CDR2 is ANQGSEA. V shed 7 bases and J shed 4 bases, with 17 bases lying between them. The CDR3 is 13 residues long. DNA for the CDR3: TGCAGCGCCAACTGGGGGGGCGGTTACGAGCAGTACTTC. This translates into CSANWGGGYEQYF.

This chain joins TRBV11-3 and TRBJ1-1; perhaps TRBD1 as D (5 bases). CDR1 is SGHNT and CDR2 is YENEEA in the germline V gene. Trimming pared 2 bases from V and 8 bases from J, leaving 12 bases between. The CDR3 is made up of 13 amino acids. This CDR3 reads CASSLREGLEAFF. DNA for the CDR3: TGTGCCAGCAGCTTAAGAGAGGGACTCGAAGCTTTCTTT.

The genes are TRBV2 and TRBJ2-1, with D possibly TRBD2 on 6 matching bases. From germline, CDR1 is SNHLY and CDR2 FYNNEI. V gave up 2 bases and J gave up 5 bases, with 13 bases separating them. The CDR3 runs 15 residues. CDR3: CASSELVTRNNEQFF. Written as DNA, the CDR3 is TGTGCCAGCAGTGAACTCGTGACTAGAAACAATGAGCAGTTCTTC.

The chain has TRBV27 and TRBJ1-4; 7 positions match TRBD1. V shed 0 bases, J shed 7 bases, and the junction held 11 bases outside the gene matches. The CDR3 runs to 17 residues. Germline V gene data show CDR1 as MNHEY and CDR2 as SMNVEV (reference sequence). CDR3 sequence reads: CASSLSGFGGQTEKLFF. Here the CDR3 DNA reads TGTGCCAGCAGTTTATCAGGATTCGGGGGACAGACTGAAAAACTGTTTTTT.

The gene calls are TRBV7-9 and TRBJ2-7; 7 positions match TRBD1. CDR3 length: 13 amino acids. Germline trimming cut 4 bases from V and 6 bases from J; bases unmatched to any gene: 6. Germline V CDR1 and CDR2: SEHNR, FQNEAQ (reference sequence). CDR3 region: CASSYRQGLEQYF. CDR3 coding DNA: TGTGCCAGCAGCTATAGACAGGGCCTCGAGCAGTACTTC.

This chain joins TRBV2 and TRBJ1-5; D is unclear. Germline V gene lookup returns CDR1 SNHLY and CDR2 FYNNEI. Trimming shortened V by 6 bases and J by 0 bases, and 6 bases separated the two germline ends. The length of the CDR3 is 13 residues. The CDR3 sequence: CASRQYSNQPQHF. DNA of the CDR3: TGTGCCAGCAGGCAGTATAGCAATCAGCCCCAGCATTTT.

The genes are TRBV19 and TRBJ2-2; 10 positions match TRBD2. The CDR3 is 16 amino acids. The germline CDR1 and CDR2 sequences are LNHDA and SQIVND (reference sequence). After removal of 3 bases from V and 6 bases from J, the junction contained 7 bases not matched to a gene. The chain's CDR3 is CASSMPQRGGPGELFF. The CDR3 region has the DNA TGTGCCAGTAGTATGCCACAGCGGGGGGGCCCCGGGGAGCTGTTTTTT.

This chain connects TRBV10-3 to TRBJ1-4; D not certain. Germline loops: CDR1 ENHRY, CDR2 SYGVKD. There are 13 residues in the CDR3. Between the trimmed V and J ends, which lost 4 bases and 8 bases, there was a span of 11 bases. Here the CDR3 DNA reads TGTGCCATCAGTGGGACGGGAGGGGAAAAACTGTTTTTT. Translated, it gives CAISGTGGEKLFF.

V gene TRBV19 combines with J gene TRBJ2-6; no firm D call. V shed 8 bases and J shed 0 bases, with 2 bases lying between them. Germline V gene data show CDR1 as LNHDA and CDR2 as SQIVND (reference sequence). This CDR3 region has 12 residues. The CDR3 DNA reads TGTGCCAGTCTCTCTGGGGCCAACGTCCTGACTTTC. Translating gives CASLSGANVLTF.

The chain links TRBV30 to TRBJ2-7; TRBD1 matches at 8 bases. The J segment lost 7 bases and the V segment lost 0 bases, leaving 5 bases of the junction unmatched. CDR3 length: 13 residues. Germline lookup yields CDR1 GTSNPN and CDR2 SVGIG (reference sequence). CDR3 nucleotide sequence: TGTGCCTGGAGTGTACGGCAGGGGGCGGAGCAGTACTTC. It is translated as CAWSVRQGAEQYF.

The rearrangement joins TRBV6-1 to TRBJ1-1, with unresolved D. This CDR3 contains 15 residues. Germline V gives CDR1 MNHNS, CDR2 SASEGT. With 3 bases removed from V and 1 base from J, the gap between germline ends came to 12 bases. The CDR3 here is CASSDRWRENTEAFF. CDR3 coding DNA: TGTGCCAGCAGTGATCGGTGGCGGGAGAACACTGAAGCTTTCTTT.

The chain is built from TRBV27 and TRBJ2-3, with 7 bases fitting TRBD1. This CDR3 has 15 residues. The trim removed 7 bases at V and 3 bases at J, leaving 10 bases unmatched. Germline V gene sequence: CDR1 MNHEY, CDR2 SMNVEV (reference sequence). The CDR3 DNA reads TGTGCCAGCACTTTCACAGGGGCGAGGACAGATACGCAGTATTTT. This codes for CASTFTGARTDTQYF.

This sequence joins TRBV7-9 and TRBJ1-2; possible D gene TRBD1, 6 bases. The germline gives CDR1 SEHNR, CDR2 FQNEAQ (reference sequence). This CDR3 region has 14 residues. V lost 5 bases and J 3 bases, leaving 13 bases between the germline ends. For the CDR3, the DNA is TGTGCCAGCAGCCTCGACAGGAACTACTATGGCTACACCTTC. This translates into CASSLDRNYYGYTF.

This clone was counted a single time. The rearrangement joins TRBV6-5 to TRBJ2-1, with D maybe TRBD1 (5 bases). Trimming removed 5 bases at V and 8 bases at J, with 7 bases between. CDR1 is MNHEY and CDR2 is SVGAGI in the germline V gene. The CDR3 is 11 amino acids. The CDR3 spells CASSPGYEQFF. DNA for the CDR3: TGTGCCAGCAGTCCAGGGTATGAGCAGTTCTTC.

The chain recombines TRBV7-3 with TRBJ2-5, with 7 bases fitting TRBD1. The CDR3 is 13 amino acids. Trimming cost V 4 bases and J 4 bases; bases outside gene matches: 3. The germline V gene has CDR1 SGHTA and CDR2 FQGTGA. The CDR3 DNA sequence: TGTGCCAGCAGCTCGACAGGGACAGAGACCCAGTACTTC. It yields the protein CASSSTGTETQYF. The full variable domain, with the rest looked up from reference TRBV7-3 and TRBJ2-5, is GAGVSQTPSNKVTEKGKYVELRCDPISGHTALYWYRQSLGQGPEFLIYFQGTGAADDSGLPNDRFFAVRPEGSVSTLKIQRTERGDSAVYLCASSSTGTETQYFGPGTRLLVL.

The chain employs TRBV5-1 and TRBJ1-2; 9 bases map to TRBD1. This CDR3 has 16 amino acids. V was pared by 5 bases and J by 7 bases, with 15 bases of the junction left unmatched. CDR1 is SGHRS, CDR2 YFSETQ, per germline. CDR3 in amino acids: CASSYRPGTGSGGYTF. CDR3 in DNA: TGCGCCAGCAGTTATCGTCCCGGGACAGGGTCGGGTGGCTACACCTTC.

The chain links TRBV6-6 to TRBJ1-5; D gene uncertain. The CDR3 is made up of 14 amino acids. Germline V gives CDR1 MNHNY, CDR2 SVGAGI (reference sequence). V was pared by 6 bases and J by 3 bases, with 12 bases between. The CDR3 is CASSSNSPNQPQHF. The CDR3 nucleotides read TGTGCCAGCAGCTCAAACAGTCCCAATCAGCCCCAGCATTTT.

This clone was recorded only once. This chain connects TRBV18 to TRBJ2-2, with 7 bases matching TRBD1. Germline V gene lookup returns CDR1 KGHSH and CDR2 LQKENI. The CDR3 sequence is 14 residues long. Trimming removed 8 bases from V and 3 bases from J; junction bases left unmatched: 6. CDR3 loop: CASGPTGDTGELFF. In DNA, the CDR3 is TGTGCCAGCGGACCAACAGGGGACACCGGGGAGCTGTTTTTT.

The rearrangement uses TRBV7-2 and TRBJ2-7, with 9 bases matching TRBD1. The CDR3 loop spans 15 amino acids. V shed 1 base, J shed 3 bases, and the junction held 4 bases outside the gene matches. CDR1 SGHTA and CDR2 FQGNSA come from the germline V gene. The CDR3 region is CASSLGAGQGYEQYF. CDR3 nucleotide sequence: TGTGCCAGCAGCTTAGGAGCGGGACAGGGCTACGAGCAGTACTTC. Full variable domain (outside the CDR3, taken from reference TRBV7-2 and TRBJ2-7): GAGVSQSPSNKVTEKGKDVELRCDPISGHTALYWYRQSLGQGLEFLIYFQGNSAPDKSGLPSDRFSAERTGGSVSTLTIQRTQQEDSAVYLCASSLGAGQGYEQYFGPGTRLTVT.

This clone was observed a handful of times. This sequence joins TRBV7-9 and TRBJ2-7; D possibly corresponds to TRBD1 (5 bases). The CDR3 consists of 18 residues. The V gene lost 6 bases and the J gene lost 5 bases, with 29 bases spanning the gap. CDR1 and CDR2 (germline): SEHNR, FQNEAQ (reference sequence). The CDR3 DNA sequence: TGTGCCAGCAGTCTTTTTACCTGGTGGCAGGGAAATTACGACGAGCAGTACTTC. Its protein is CASSLFTWWQGNYDEQYF. The complete variable domain, with remaining parts taken from reference TRBV7-9 and TRBJ2-7, reads DTGVSQNPRHKITKRGQNVTFRCDPISEHNRLYWYRQTLGQGPEFLTYFQNEAQLEKSRLLSDRFSAERPKGSFSTLEIQRTEQGDSAMYLCASSLFTWWQGNYDEQYFGPGTRLTVT.

This chain uses TRBV4-3 with TRBJ2-5; D is undetermined. V shed 0 bases and J shed 5 bases, with 13 bases lying between them. Germline values: CDR1 LGHNA, CDR2 YSLEER. CDR3 length equals 15 residues. The chain's CDR3 is CASSQEYLRPETQYF. The CDR3 coding sequence is TGCGCCAGCAGCCAAGAATATCTTCGTCCGGAGACCCAGTACTTC.

This clone showed up just once. The CDR3 loop is CASSFRGAGGYTF. As DNA, the CDR3 is TGTGCCAGCAGTTTCCGGGGGGCGGGTGGCTACACCTTC. The J gene is TRBJ1-2, the V gene TRBV28; a possible D gene is TRBD1 (6 bases). CDR1 is MDHEN, CDR2 SYDVKM, per germline. The length of the CDR3 is 13 residues. The V end was cut by 3 bases, the J end by 7 bases, with 12 bases between.

The chain joins TRBV7-2 to TRBJ1-1; TRBD1 matches at 7 bases. The CDR3 runs 15 residues. With 0 bases clipped from V and 11 bases from J, the junction kept 12 bases outside the gene matches. CDR1 is SGHTA and CDR2 is FQGNSA in the germline V gene. In DNA form, the CDR3 reads TGTGCCAGCAGCTTAGCAGAAACAGGGGTACCACGGGCTTTCTTT. Translated, it gives CASSLAETGVPRAFF.